The 28 T cell receptor beta chains below were found in one sample sequenced in a study of T-cell reconstitution after alpha-beta-depleted transplantation in children. Molecular barcoding with unique molecular identifiers was used for the TCRbeta library. A single record per CDR3 protein comes from TCRdb applying MiXCR to the PCR reads. Among almost 500,000 distinct CDR3 sequences, around an eighth were seen once, and the ten largest hold around 6%. The sample was PBMCs from the stem cell graft donor, taken from the stem cell graft. These receptors all stem from a human donor who donated a stem cell graft to a child with combined immunodeficiency.

The sample holds many counts of this clonotype. The V and J genes are TRBV27 and TRBJ2-1; TRBD2 is a possible D gene (5 bases). Trimming shortened V by 1 base and J by 6 bases, and 7 bases separated the two germline ends. Germline loops: CDR1 MNHEY, CDR2 SMNVEV (reference sequence). CDR3 length: 13 residues. The CDR3: CASSLFRGNEQFF. CDR3 nucleotides: TGTGCCAGCAGTTTATTCCGGGGCAATGAGCAGTTCTTC.

This clonotype occurred a few times. V and J are TRBV20-1 and TRBJ1-5; D is possibly TRBD1 (6 bases). Germline CDR1 and CDR2: DFQATT and SNEGSKA (reference sequence). Trimming removed 4 bases at V and 6 bases at J, with 13 bases between. CDR3 length equals 13 residues. DNA for the CDR3: TGCAGTGCTACCGGGACATGGGGTCAGCCCCAGCATTTT. Amino acid sequence: CSATGTWGQPQHF.

The table lists this clonotype with a few counts. The genes are TRBV20-1 and TRBJ1-5; D remains unclear. The length of the CDR3 is 13 residues. V lost 3 bases and J 9 bases, leaving 15 bases between the germline ends. Germline V gene data show CDR1 as DFQATT and CDR2 as SNEGSKA (reference sequence). CDR3 sequence: CSARSPGGGPQHF. CDR3 bases: TGCAGTGCTAGGTCCCCCGGTGGTGGGCCCCAGCATTTT.

Details on this clonotype: It may be a read error: a sequence one base away is much more abundant. As DNA, the CDR3 is TGTGCCAGCAGCCCGGGGACAGGGGTAGGCTACGAGCAGTACTTC. Translating it yields CASSPGTGVGYEQYF. V gene TRBV3-1 combines with J gene TRBJ2-7, with TRBD1 matching 10 bases. The CDR3 consists of 15 residues. From germline, CDR1 is LGHDT and CDR2 YNNKEL (reference sequence). J lost 3 bases, V lost 4 bases, and 6 bases had no gene match.

The chain has TRBV20-1 and TRBJ2-5; TRBD2 agrees at 14 bases. V was pared by 1 base and J by 5 bases, with 6 bases of the junction left unmatched. The CDR3 totals 16 residues. CDR1 and CDR2 (germline): DFQATT, SNEGSKA (reference sequence). The CDR3: CSARGGLAGAGETQYF. DNA for the CDR3: TGCAGTGCTAGAGGGGGACTAGCGGGGGCGGGGGAGACCCAGTACTTC.

This clonotype was counted many times. The V gene is TRBV12-3 or TRBV12-4, the J gene TRBJ2-1; 7 bases are shared with TRBD2. The V segment lost 3 bases and the J segment 2 bases; nucleotides outside the gene matches: 4. CDR3 length equals 15 residues. The CDR3 DNA is TGTGCCAGCAGTTTTATACGGGGGGCCTACAATGAGCAGTTCTTC. It yields the protein CASSFIRGAYNEQFF.

The V gene is TRBV5-1, the J gene TRBJ2-3; a weak D match, TRBD1 (5 bases). V was trimmed by 1 base and J by 2 bases, leaving 8 bases between them. The germline CDR1 and CDR2 sequences are SGHRS and YFSETQ. CDR3 length: 14 amino acids. The CDR3 protein is CASSLTDTTDTQYF. Written as DNA, the CDR3 is TGCGCCAGCAGCTTGACGGACACCACAGATACGCAGTATTTT.

The chain is built from TRBV2 and TRBJ2-5, with D possibly TRBD1 on 6 matching bases. V lost 8 bases and J 5 bases, leaving 18 bases between the germline ends. CDR3 size: 14 residues. Germline values: CDR1 SNHLY, CDR2 FYNNEI. The CDR3 sequence: CASAGSGARETQYF. The CDR3 coding sequence is TGTGCCAGCGCCGGGTCAGGGGCGAGGGAGACCCAGTACTTC.

This clonotype was seen a few times. This chain uses TRBV9 with TRBJ2-1; 12 nucleotides match TRBD2. Germline CDR1 is SGDLS and CDR2 is YYNGEE. V dropped 0 bases and J dropped 8; count of bases not matched to a gene: 6. The length of the CDR3 is 16 residues. CDR3 bases: TGTGCCAGCAGCGTAGGGGGACTAGCGGGTTGGGATGAGCAGTTCTTC. Protein sequence: CASSVGGLAGWDEQFF.

Remarks on this clonotype: A junction boundary mismatches the germline segment, possibly from a read error. The CDR3 loop is CASSSGQQTYF. CDR3 DNA sequence: TGTGCCAGCAGCTCCGGACAGCAGACATATTTT. The chain is built from TRBV7-9 and TRBJ1-5; D might be TRBD1 (6 bases). Looked up from germline, CDR1 is SEHNR and CDR2 is FQNEAQ (reference sequence). CDR3 length equals 11 residues.

The chain joins TRBV29-1 to TRBJ2-7; D is unclear. Germline V gives CDR1 SQVTM, CDR2 ANQGSEA. CDR3 length: 11 amino acids. In DNA, the CDR3 is TGCGCATCGGTTGACGGGTTCGAGCAGTACTTC. Encoded protein: CASVDGFEQYF.

This clonotype was recorded at least ten times. This sequence joins TRBV20-1 and TRBJ1-6; 7 nucleotides align to TRBD1. Unmatched junction bases numbered 9, after V lost 0 bases and J lost 4 bases. Germline CDR1 and CDR2: DFQATT and SNEGSKA (reference sequence). CDR3 length: 17 amino acids. CDR3 bases: TGCAGTGCTAGAGATCAAGGGGGCACAACTTATAATTCACCCCTCCACTTT. Residues: CSARDQGGTTYNSPLHF.

The chain recombines TRBV2 with TRBJ2-1; D assignment may be TRBD1 or TRBD2 (5 bases each). Germline CDR1 and CDR2: SNHLY and FYNNEI. This CDR3 is built from 13 residues. Deletions cut 11 bases from V and 9 bases from J, with 20 bases between. DNA of the CDR3: TGTGCCGGGAGTCAGGGCCGGCGTGGTGAGCAGTTCTTC. Amino acid sequence: CAGSQGRRGEQFF.

Only a few counts were recorded for this clonotype. The J gene is TRBJ1-1, the V gene TRBV12-3 or TRBV12-4, with D possibly matching TRBD1 (5 bases). The CDR3 sequence is 14 residues long. V lost 7 bases, J lost 0 bases, and 12 bases lay in between. The CDR3 region has the DNA TGTGCCAGCACGTGGGAGGGGCTGAACACTGAAGCTTTCTTT. It yields the protein CASTWEGLNTEAFF.

The gene calls are TRBV7-8 and TRBJ1-2; D is uncertain. Germline V CDR1 and CDR2: SGHVS, FQNEAQ. There are 16 residues in the CDR3. Trimming stripped 6 bases from V and 3 bases from J, with 20 bases between. CDR3 coding DNA: TGTGCCAGCAGTCTGAATCGGGCCCGCGGGGACTATGGCTACACCTTC. Translated: CASSLNRARGDYGYTF.

In nucleotides, the CDR3 is TGTGCCAGCAGCTTAACGCTTAGCGGGAGCTTTGGTTACAATGAGCAGTTCTTC. Amino acids: CASSLTLSGSFGYNEQFF. The chain is built from TRBV11-1 and TRBJ2-1, with TRBD2 matching 9 bases. The CDR3 sequence is 18 residues long. Germline CDR1 reads SGHAT; CDR2 reads FQDESV (reference sequence). V was clipped by 2 bases and J by 4 bases; unmatched bases: 12.

The rearrangement uses TRBV7-3 and TRBJ2-5, with no clear D. The V gene lost 7 bases and the J gene lost 7 bases, with 16 bases spanning the gap. The CDR3 is 13 residues long. Germline loops: CDR1 SGHTA, CDR2 FQGTGA. The CDR3 loop is CASNDDWSGTQYF. The CDR3 nucleotides read TGTGCCAGCAACGATGACTGGTCCGGGACCCAGTACTTC.

This rearrangement joins TRBV7-2 to TRBJ2-1; weak D call: TRBD2 (6 bases). The CDR3 extends over 17 amino acids. V lost 1 base and J lost 7, with 20 bases in between. CDR1 is SGHTA and CDR2 is FQGNSA in the germline V gene. The CDR3 loop reads CASSLGGLPSQRNEQFF. The CDR3, as DNA: TGTGCCAGCAGCTTAGGGGGACTCCCCTCCCAACGAAATGAGCAGTTCTTC.

This chain connects TRBV5-1 to TRBJ2-3; 15 positions match TRBD2. With 4 bases clipped from V and 2 bases from J, the junction kept 11 bases outside the gene matches. The CDR3 runs 19 residues. The germline V gene encodes CDR1 SGHRS and CDR2 YFSETQ. The CDR3 DNA reads TGCGCCAGCAGCGCGGGACTAGCGGGGGGCAGGGGGATCACAGATACGCAGTATTTT. Protein sequence: CASSAGLAGGRGITDTQYF.

The chain joins TRBV19 to TRBJ2-7; 11 bases fit TRBD2. V trimming: 3 bases; J trimming: 4 bases; junction bases outside the gene matches: 8. The CDR3 extends over 16 amino acids. CDR1 and CDR2 (germline): LNHDA, SQIVND (reference sequence). This chain's CDR3 is CASSMSPSGRLYEQYF. In nucleotides, the CDR3 is TGTGCCAGTAGTATGTCCCCTAGCGGGAGGCTTTACGAGCAGTACTTC.

The gene calls are TRBV4-1 and TRBJ1-1; perhaps TRBD1 as D (5 bases). Germline V gene data show CDR1 as MGHRA and CDR2 as YSYEKL. The CDR3 has 16 amino acids. Trimming shortened V by 3 bases and J by 1 base, and 15 bases separated the two germline ends. The CDR3 here is CASSHTSGGTNTEAFF. CDR3 sequence (DNA): TGCGCCAGCAGCCACACTTCGGGGGGAACGAACACTGAAGCTTTCTTT.

This clonotype has ten or more counts. The rearrangement uses TRBV5-1 and TRBJ2-1; possibly TRBD2 for D (6 bases). The CDR3 covers 15 residues. Deletions cut 1 base from V and 2 bases from J, with 10 bases between. Germline CDR1 and CDR2: SGHRS and YFSETQ. This CDR3 reads CASSLFSGTYNEQFF. DNA of the CDR3: TGCGCCAGCAGCTTGTTTAGCGGAACCTACAATGAGCAGTTCTTC.

This clonotype was seen ten or more times. The chain has TRBV5-1 and TRBJ2-7; D unresolved. Germline CDR1 is SGHRS and CDR2 is YFSETQ. Between the trimmed V and J ends, which lost 4 bases and 7 bases, there was a span of 15 bases. CDR3 length equals 13 residues. The CDR3: CASSENSFREQYF. Here the CDR3 DNA reads TGCGCCAGCAGCGAAAACAGTTTTCGTGAGCAGTACTTC.

The chain has TRBV18 and TRBJ2-2; D possibly matches TRBD1 or TRBD2 (5 bases each). Trimming shortened V by 3 bases and J by 6 bases, and 8 bases separated the two germline ends. Germline CDR1 reads KGHSH; CDR2 reads LQKENI. This CDR3 region has 13 residues. The chain's CDR3 is CASSPGTSGELFF. The CDR3 DNA reads TGTGCCAGCTCACCTGGGACGTCCGGGGAGCTGTTTTTT.

This clonotype was found a few times. The chain has TRBV6-2 or TRBV6-3 and TRBJ1-1, with 8 bases identical to TRBD1. V dropped 8 bases and J dropped 4; count of bases not matched to a gene: 15. In germline, CDR1 is MNHEY, CDR2 SVGEGT. The CDR3 is made up of 16 amino acids. The CDR3 nucleotides are TGTGCCAGCCTCCGGACAGGGAAGTTTTTGGGCACTGAAGCTTTCTTT. Translation: CASLRTGKFLGTEAFF.

The rearrangement joins TRBV20-1 to TRBJ2-3; TRBD1 is a possible D gene (6 bases). Trimming removed 3 bases from V and 2 bases from J, with 12 bases in between. Germline loops: CDR1 DFQATT, CDR2 SNEGSKA (reference sequence). The CDR3 is made up of 14 amino acids. DNA for the CDR3: TGCAGTGCTAGGAGCAGGGGTCCCACAGATACGCAGTATTTT. This gives the protein CSARSRGPTDTQYF.

This clonotype was found many times. This sequence joins TRBV20-1 and TRBJ2-2, with a tentative D call TRBD2 (6 bases). This CDR3 region has 16 residues. Trimming removed 0 bases from V and 3 bases from J, with 14 bases in between. Germline V gene sequence: CDR1 DFQATT, CDR2 SNEGSKA (reference sequence). The CDR3 region is CSARDYRGIYTGELFF. The CDR3 DNA reads TGCAGTGCTAGAGATTACCGGGGGATCTACACCGGGGAGCTGTTTTTT.

Many counts were recorded for this clonotype. The V and J genes are TRBV28 and TRBJ1-5; 9 positions agree with TRBD1. The CDR3 contains 16 residues. The germline gives CDR1 MDHEN, CDR2 SYDVKM. V shed 5 bases and J 6 bases; nucleotides not matched to a gene: 11. CDR3 nucleotide sequence: TGTGCCAGCAGTCCTGCCCTAGGGACAGGGACTCAGCCCCAGCATTTT. Amino acid sequence: CASSPALGTGTQPQHF.